The rows below give T cell receptor beta chains drawn from one sample of a study of T cells after posttransplantation cyclophosphamide. Clones were sequenced by immunoSEQ multiplex PCR, and TCRdb holds only the in-frame ones, with some missing. The data show roughly 19,000 clones, roughly nine tenths seen once. The specimen was PBMCs, collected after allogeneic stem cell transplant with posttransplant cyclophosphamide. All receptors come from a female patient aged 35-55 years who received an allogeneic stem cell transplant from a related donor, was CMV-positive, and had no GVHD. The T cells may partly be graft donor cells. Both conserved end residues are part of each CDR3. Fields, in order: clone size, V gene, J gene, CDR3 length, D gene, CDR3 DNA, CDR3 protein. The D gene is left open where the match is weak. The size of a clone is reported for some rows only, either as once, few or many, or as a class for expanded clones.

-,TRBV7-2,TRBJ2-3,14,TRBD1,TGTGCCAGCAAATTACGGCAGGGGGCAGATACGCAGTATTTT,CASKLRQGADTQYF
-,TRBV6-1,TRBJ2-7,12,-,TGTGCCAGCATGGACTTGACCTACGAGCAGTACTTC,CASMDLTYEQYF
-,TRBV28,TRBJ1-2,15,TRBD1,TGTGCCAGCAGTTTGGACAGGGGGCTTGCCTATGGCTACACCTTC,CASSLDRGLAYGYTF
-,TRBV5-1,TRBJ2-7,14,TRBD1,TGCGCCAGCAGCTGGGGGGGACAGGGTCACGAGCAGTACTTC,CASSWGGQGHEQYF
once,TRBV5-5,TRBJ1-6,14,-,TGTGCCAGCAGCTTAAGGGACATCCATTCACCCCTCCACTTT,CASSLRDIHSPLHF
-,TRBV9,TRBJ1-1,16,-,TGTGCCAGCAGCCCCCAGAGGGTGAACCATCTCGCTGAAGCTTTCTTT,CASSPQRVNHLAEAFF
-,TRBV7-2,TRBJ1-1,13,-,TGTGCCAGCAGCTTCAGGTCGAACACTGAAGCTTTCTTT,CASSFRSNTEAFF
once,TRBV6-1,TRBJ2-1,17,-,TGTGCCAGCAGTGTAACCCTACAGGGTCCCCTTTACAATGAGCAGTTCTTC,CASSVTLQGPLYNEQFF
-,TRBV15,TRBJ2-5,15,TRBD1,TGTGCCACCAGCAGAATTACAGGGGCGAAAGAGACCCAGTACTTC,CATSRITGAKETQYF
-,TRBV28,TRBJ2-7,18,TRBD2,TGTGCCAGCAGTTTTAAACTAGCGGGAGGGGATTACCGAATCGAGCAGTACTTC,CASSFKLAGGDYRIEQYF
-,TRBV5-1,TRBJ1-2,15,TRBD1,TGCGCCAGCAGCTTGGCCCGGACAGGGCGAGATGACTACACCTTC,CASSLARTGRDDYTF
-,TRBV28,TRBJ1-5,15,-,TGTGCCAGCAGTCAACAGGTCACACACCATCAGCCCCAGCATTTT,CASSQQVTHHQPQHF
-,TRBV19,TRBJ2-7,14,TRBD1,TGTGCCAGTAGTATAGGGACAGGGTTGGGCGAGCAGTACTTC,CASSIGTGLGEQYF
-,TRBV27,TRBJ2-3,15,-,TGTGCCAGCAGTTTATGGCCTATGGAACCAGGGTTCGAGTATTTT,CASSLWPMEPGFEYF
-,TRBV5-1,TRBJ1-2,13,TRBD1,TGCGCCAGCAGCATCGGACAGGGGGGTGGCTACACCTTC,CASSIGQGGGYTF
once,TRBV7-3,TRBJ2-2,16,TRBD2,TGTGCCAGCGGCTATCCGGGACTAGCCAACACCGGGGAGCTGTTTTTT,CASGYPGLANTGELFF
-,TRBV27,TRBJ1-5,15,TRBD1,TGTGCCAGCAGAACTTACCGGGACAGGGGACAGCCCCAGCATTTT,CASRTYRDRGQPQHF
-,TRBV29-1,TRBJ2-7,11,-,TGCAGCGTTGAAGGAGGGTTTGAGCAGTACTTC,CSVEGGFEQYF
-,TRBV5-1,TRBJ1-1,14,TRBD1,TGCGCCAGCAGCATCGGGACAGTGAACACTGAAGCTTTCTTT,CASSIGTVNTEAFF
-,TRBV7-9,TRBJ1-5,16,-,TGTGCCAGCAGCTTAGGGGCAGGGAATAGGAATCAGCCCCAGCATTTT,CASSLGAGNRNQPQHF
once,TRBV28,TRBJ2-6,15,-,TGTGCCAGCAGGACCGAGGACTCTGGGGCCAACGTCCTGACTTTC,CASRTEDSGANVLTF
-,TRBV5-1,TRBJ2-2,16,-,TGCGCCAGCAGCTTTCGCTTTGACAGGTCCTCCGGGGAGCTGTTTTTT,CASSFRFDRSSGELFF
-,TRBV14,TRBJ1-2,15,-,TGTGCCAGCAGCCAAGGATTGGGGGGGCGGGCTGGCTACACCTTC,CASSQGLGGRAGYTF
-,TRBV5-1,TRBJ1-1,14,-,TGCGCCAGCAGCTTGGTACCGGGGAGCACTGAAGCTTTCTTT,CASSLVPGSTEAFF
-,TRBV7-2,TRBJ2-1,15,TRBD2,TGTGCCAGCAGCTTGTCTAGCGGGAGTTCGTATGAGCAGTTCTTC,CASSLSSGSSYEQFF
-,TRBV2,TRBJ1-4,17,-,TGTGCCAGCAGCGGGTGGGTCCTCGGTCCAACTAATGAAAAACTGTTTTTT,CASSGWVLGPTNEKLFF
-,TRBV16,TRBJ2-1,15,TRBD1,TGTGCCAGCAGCCAGACCGGGGACAGATACAATGAGCAGTTCTTC,CASSQTGDRYNEQFF
-,TRBV6-6,TRBJ2-1,15,TRBD2,TGTGCCGCCCGGAGGCCTCTAGCGGGGCACAATGAGCAGTTCTTC,CAARRPLAGHNEQFF
-,TRBV27,TRBJ2-6,15,-,TGTGCCAGCAGTTTATCGAGCTCTGGGGCCAACGTCCTGACTTTC,CASSLSSSGANVLTF
-,TRBV11-2,TRBJ1-5,15,-,TGTGCCAGCAGCTTAGGACAGATTGGCAATCAGCCCCAGCATTTT,CASSLGQIGNQPQHF
-,TRBV6-5,TRBJ1-4,16,TRBD1,TGTGCCAGCAATTATGGCAGGGGGATAACTAATGAAAAACTGTTTTTT,CASNYGRGITNEKLFF
-,TRBV19,TRBJ2-7,15,TRBD1,TGTGCCACCCTGGGCCCGGGACAGGGAGCCTACGAGCAGTACTTC,CATLGPGQGAYEQYF
few,TRBV9,TRBJ2-1,15,-,TGTGCCAGCAGCGTAGGGGCGACTAGGCCCAATGAGCAGTTCTTC,CASSVGATRPNEQFF
-,TRBV7-2,TRBJ2-1,16,TRBD1,TGTGCCAGCAGACCCCTGGGGCGCAGGGGGTTCAATGAGCAGTTCTTC,CASRPLGRRGFNEQFF
-,TRBV28,TRBJ1-5,12,-,TGTGCCAGCAGTTTTAGGAGTACGCCCCAGCATTTT,CASSFRSTPQHF
-,TRBV5-1,TRBJ2-5,14,-,TGCGCCAGCAAGATAGAGAGCCTTACGGGGACCCAGTACTTC,CASKIESLTGTQYF
-,TRBV2,TRBJ1-1,12,-,TGTGCCAGCAGTGTAACAGACACTGAAGCTTTCTTT,CASSVTDTEAFF
-,TRBV28,TRBJ1-1,16,TRBD1,TGTGCCAGCATTAATACAGGGGCCCTAAGGGGGACTGAAGCTTTCTTT,CASINTGALRGTEAFF
-,TRBV28,TRBJ2-7,14,TRBD2,TGTGCCAGCAGTTTTAAAAGCGGGAGCTACGAGCAGTACTTC,CASSFKSGSYEQYF
-,TRBV7-2,TRBJ2-1,16,TRBD2,TGTGCCAGCAGCTATTTAAGCGGGATCCCCTACAATGAGCAGTTCTTC,CASSYLSGIPYNEQFF
once,TRBV28,TRBJ1-2,16,TRBD1,TGTGCCAGCAGTTTCGGCGGGACAGGCGCCAACTATGGCTACACCTTC,CASSFGGTGANYGYTF
once,TRBV6-4,TRBJ2-5,15,TRBD2,TGTGCCAGCAGTGAAGGAGCGGGAGGGCAAGAGACCCAGTACTTC,CASSEGAGGQETQYF
-,TRBV4-1,TRBJ1-3,17,TRBD1,TGCGCCAGCCCCCGGGACAGGGGGGGCCTCTCTGGAAACACCATATATTTT,CASPRDRGGLSGNTIYF
-,TRBV10-3,TRBJ2-5,16,TRBD1,TGTGCCATCAGTGAGGGATTTGGGACAGCTCAAGAGACCCAGTACTTC,CAISEGFGTAQETQYF
once,TRBV30,TRBJ2-1,14,TRBD2,TGTGCCTGGAGTTACGGACTAGCGGGAAATGAGCAGTTCTTC,CAWSYGLAGNEQFF
few,TRBV7-6,TRBJ2-5,15,TRBD2,TGTGCCAGCAGCCCGACTAGCGGGAGGGGTGAGACCCAGTACTTC,CASSPTSGRGETQYF
-,TRBV18,TRBJ2-1,12,-,TGTGCCAGCTCACCTAACTACAATGAGCAGTTCTTC,CASSPNYNEQFF